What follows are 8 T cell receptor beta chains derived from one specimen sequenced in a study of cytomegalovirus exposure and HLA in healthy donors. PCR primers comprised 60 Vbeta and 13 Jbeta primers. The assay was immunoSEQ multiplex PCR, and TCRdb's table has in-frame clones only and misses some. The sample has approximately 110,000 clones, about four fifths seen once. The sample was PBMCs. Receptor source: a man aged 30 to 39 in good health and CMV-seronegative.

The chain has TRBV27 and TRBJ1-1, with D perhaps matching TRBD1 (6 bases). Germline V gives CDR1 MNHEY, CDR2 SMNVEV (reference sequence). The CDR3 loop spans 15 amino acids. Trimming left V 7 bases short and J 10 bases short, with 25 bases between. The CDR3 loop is CASTSLGRGNLGAFF. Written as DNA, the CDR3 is TGTGCCAGCACCTCTCTGGGCAGGGGCAACTTGGGAGCTTTCTTT.

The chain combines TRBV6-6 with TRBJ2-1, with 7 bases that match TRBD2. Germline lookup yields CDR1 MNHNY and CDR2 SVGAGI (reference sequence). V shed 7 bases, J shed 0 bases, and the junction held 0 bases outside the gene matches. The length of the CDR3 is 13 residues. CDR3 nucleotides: TGTGCCAGCACGGGGGGCTCCTACAATGAGCAGTTCTTC. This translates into CASTGGSYNEQFF.

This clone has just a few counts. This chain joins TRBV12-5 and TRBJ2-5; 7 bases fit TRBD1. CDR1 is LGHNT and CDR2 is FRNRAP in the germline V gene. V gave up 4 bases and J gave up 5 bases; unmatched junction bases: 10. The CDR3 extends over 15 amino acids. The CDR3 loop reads CASGSGQPGGETQYF. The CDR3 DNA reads TGTGCTAGTGGTTCGGGACAGCCGGGTGGCGAGACCCAGTACTTC.

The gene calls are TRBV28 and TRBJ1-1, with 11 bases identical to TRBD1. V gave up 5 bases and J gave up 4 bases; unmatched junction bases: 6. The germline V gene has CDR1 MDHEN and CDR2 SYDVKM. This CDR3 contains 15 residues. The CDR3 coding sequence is TGTGCCAGCAGTCCGCGGACAGGGGGCTTCACTGAAGCTTTCTTT. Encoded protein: CASSPRTGGFTEAFF.

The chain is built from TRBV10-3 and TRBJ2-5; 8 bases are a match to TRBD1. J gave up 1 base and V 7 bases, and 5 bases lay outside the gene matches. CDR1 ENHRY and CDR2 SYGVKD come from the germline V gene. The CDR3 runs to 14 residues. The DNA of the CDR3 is TGTGCCATCAAGGGGACAGGAAGCCAAGAGACCCAGTACTTC. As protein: CAIKGTGSQETQYF.

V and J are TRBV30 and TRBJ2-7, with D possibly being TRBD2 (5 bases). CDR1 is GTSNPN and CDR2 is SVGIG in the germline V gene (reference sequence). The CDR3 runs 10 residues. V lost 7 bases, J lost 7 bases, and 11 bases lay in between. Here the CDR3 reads CALESGEQYF. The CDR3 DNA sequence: TGTGCCTTAGAGTCGGGGGAGCAGTACTTC.

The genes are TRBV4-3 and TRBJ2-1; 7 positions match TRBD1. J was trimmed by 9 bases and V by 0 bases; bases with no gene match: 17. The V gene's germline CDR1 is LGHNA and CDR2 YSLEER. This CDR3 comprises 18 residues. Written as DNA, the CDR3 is TGCGCCAGCAGCCAAGATCTTAGGGGGCAGGGGTTTGGATTTGAGCAGTTCTTC. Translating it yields CASSQDLRGQGFGFEQFF.

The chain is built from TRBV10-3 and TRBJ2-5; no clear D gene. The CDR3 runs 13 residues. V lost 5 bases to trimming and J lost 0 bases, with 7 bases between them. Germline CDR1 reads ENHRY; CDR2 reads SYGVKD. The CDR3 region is CAISLENQETQYF. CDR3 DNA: TGTGCCATCAGTCTAGAGAACCAAGAGACCCAGTACTTC.